This is a list of T cell receptor beta chains from one sample in a study of blood T cells in healthy people across ages. TCRdb re-analysed the 5' RACE reads in MiXCR, keeping a single row per CDR3 protein. The sample includes roughly 680,000 distinct CDR3 sequences, around 48% of them seen just once. Material: blood. The receptors shown here come from a woman aged 55-75 years in good health. CDR3s include the opening cysteine and the closing phenylalanine or tryptophan. D genes are given only for firm matches. Clone size appears in some rows only: once, few, many, or a class for an expanded clone.

v_gene	d_gene	abundance	len	j_gene	CDR3aa	CDR3nt
TRBV20-1	-	-	16	TRBJ1-6	CSARDGLGQVNSPLHF	TGCAGTGCTAGAGATGGGTTGGGGCAGGTTAATTCACCCCTCCACTTT
TRBV20-1	TRBD2	many	18	TRBJ2-5	CSVLGTSGSWGYQETQYF	TGCAGCGTACTCGGGACTAGCGGGAGCTGGGGGTACCAAGAGACCCAGTACTTC
TRBV6-5	-	-	14	TRBJ2-7	CASNEGGKDYEQYF	TGTGCCAGCAATGAAGGGGGAAAGGACTACGAGCAGTACTTC
TRBV9	TRBD1	-	14	TRBJ2-7	CASSMGQGTYEQYF	TGTGCCAGCAGCATGGGACAGGGAACCTACGAGCAGTACTTC
TRBV7-8	-	-	16	TRBJ2-3	CASSLASGKGTDTQYF	TGTGCCAGCAGCTTAGCGAGCGGAAAGGGCACAGATACGCAGTATTTT
TRBV2	-	-	13	TRBJ2-3	CASNGVPTDTQYF	TGTGCCAGCAACGGAGTCCCCACAGATACGCAGTATTTT
TRBV10-3	-	-	14	TRBJ1-1	CAISEFAQNTEAFF	TGTGCCATCAGTGAGTTTGCCCAGAACACTGAAGCTTTCTTT
TRBV20-1	-	-	13	TRBJ2-5	CSARETGGETQYF	TGCAGTGCTAGAGAGACAGGCGGAGAGACCCAGTACTTC
TRBV2	-	-	14	TRBJ2-3	CAGSETANTDTQYF	TGTGCCGGCAGTGAAACGGCAAACACAGATACGCAGTATTTT
TRBV6-2/TRBV6-3	TRBD1	-	14	TRBJ2-7	CASSTGGGRYEQYF	TGTGCCAGCAGTACAGGGGGCGGTCGCTACGAGCAGTACTTC